Presented here are 14 T cell receptor beta chains from one specimen sequenced in a study of blood T cell repertoires in COVID-19. The table came from immunoSEQ multiplex PCR; TCRdb's copy has only in-frame clones and leaves some out. The sample lists approximately 280,000 clones; 80% to 95% were seen once. The sequencing input was peripheral blood. The origin of the receptors is a woman under 40 with COVID-19, enrolled during active disease.

This sequence joins TRBV9 and TRBJ2-7; 12 nucleotides align to TRBD2. Germline CDR1 reads SGDLS; CDR2 reads YYNGEE. The CDR3 consists of 14 residues. V gave up 6 bases and J gave up 6 bases; unmatched junction bases: 7. In nucleotides, the CDR3 is TGTGCCAGCACCCCGACTAGCGGGAGAGGCGAGCAGTACTTC. It codes for CASTPTSGRGEQYF.

With respect to this clone: This may be a read error: a much more frequent sequence differs by one nucleotide. The chain couples TRBV20-1 to TRBJ1-2; TRBD1 is a possible D gene (6 bases). Trimming cost V 3 bases and J 5 bases, with 13 bases left between them. The CDR3 loop spans 13 amino acids. Germline CDR1 DFQATT, CDR2 SNEGSKA (reference sequence). CDR3 in amino acids: CSASRRGGYGYTF. CDR3 sequence (DNA): TGCAGTGCTAGTAGAAGAGGGGGTTATGGCTACACCTTC.

V is TRBV4-1 and J is TRBJ2-1; D perhaps matches TRBD2 (5 bases). V was pared by 4 bases and J by 8 bases, with 15 bases between. CDR1 and CDR2 from the germline V gene are MGHRA and YSYEKL. The CDR3 consists of 14 residues. CDR3 amino acids: CASSLGVRVDEQFF. The DNA for the CDR3 is TGCGCCAGCAGCCTCGGGGTTCGTGTGGATGAGCAGTTCTTC.

V and J are TRBV9 and TRBJ2-1; D may be TRBD2 (5 bases). Per the germline V gene, CDR1 is SGDLS and CDR2 is YYNGEE. There are 15 residues in the CDR3. V was cut by 0 bases and J by 5 bases, with 12 bases left in between. Here the CDR3 DNA reads TGTGCCAGCAGCGTAGGGCTAGCAAGTGACAATGAGCAGTTCTTC. Protein sequence: CASSVGLASDNEQFF.

The chain joins TRBV21-1 to TRBJ1-1; TRBD1 reflects the table's D call only, with no check against the DNA. TRBV21-1 is annotated as a pseudogene. The CDR3 extends over 16 amino acids. DNA for the CDR3: TGTGCCAGCAGCAAAGTACCAGGCTTAGTTGGAACTGAAGCTTTCTTT. Protein sequence: CASSKVPGLVGTEAFF.

V and J are TRBV9 and TRBJ1-2, with D maybe TRBD1 (5 bases). CDR1 SGDLS and CDR2 YYNGEE come from the germline V gene. The CDR3 loop spans 13 amino acids. Trimming pared 1 base from V and 1 base from J, leaving 5 bases between. The CDR3 DNA reads as TGTGCCAGCAGCGTACAGGGTAACTATGGCTACACCTTC. The encoded protein is CASSVQGNYGYTF.

The rearrangement joins TRBV11-2 to TRBJ2-1; 7 nucleotides align to TRBD2. The CDR3 runs to 12 residues. Trimming cost V 2 bases and J 8 bases; bases outside gene matches: 0. Germline V CDR1 and CDR2: SGHAT, FQNNGV. CDR3 protein: CASSLRGDEQFF. Written as DNA, the CDR3 is TGTGCCAGCAGCTTACGGGGGGATGAGCAGTTCTTC.

The chain couples TRBV6-1 to TRBJ2-7; 7 positions match TRBD1. The V gene's germline CDR1 is MNHNS and CDR2 SASEGT. This CDR3 is built from 16 residues. V trimming: 0 bases; J trimming: 2 bases; junction bases outside the gene matches: 7. CDR3 loop: CASSEASRDRPYEQYF. CDR3 sequence (DNA): TGTGCCAGCAGTGAAGCTAGCCGGGACAGACCCTACGAGCAGTACTTC.

The rearrangement uses TRBV19 and TRBJ1-2; D possibly corresponds to TRBD1 (6 bases). The germline V gene encodes CDR1 LNHDA and CDR2 SQIVND (reference sequence). This CDR3 comprises 16 residues. V was pared by 2 bases and J by 7 bases, with 20 bases between. Here the CDR3 DNA reads TGTGCCAGTAGTATACCCTGGACAGCACTAAGGAGTGGCTACACCTTC. Protein product: CASSIPWTALRSGYTF.

The chain joins TRBV2 to TRBJ2-3; D gene unclear. Trimming took 6 bases from V and 1 from J, leaving 14 bases between them. The CDR3 loop spans 15 amino acids. Per germline, CDR1 SNHLY and CDR2 FYNNEI. The CDR3 sequence is CASSLSRRGTDTQYF. The CDR3 bases are TGTGCCAGCAGCCTCTCACGTCGAGGCACAGATACGCAGTATTTT.

CDR3 protein: CASSLSGQFTDTQYF. For the CDR3, the DNA is TGTGCCAGCAGCTTAAGCGGACAGTTCACAGATACGCAGTATTTT. The genes are TRBV7-3 and TRBJ2-3; TRBD1 is a possible D gene (6 bases). CDR3 length: 15 amino acids. The V and J ends lost 1 base and 2 bases respectively, with 10 bases between them. Per the germline V gene, CDR1 is SGHTA and CDR2 is FQGTGA.

The chain uses TRBV19 and TRBJ1-4; D unclear. The CDR3 extends over 14 amino acids. V was shortened by 8 bases and J by 8 bases, with 18 bases between the two germline ends. The germline CDR1 and CDR2 sequences are LNHDA and SQIVND (reference sequence). The CDR3 DNA reads as TGTGCCAGTGCAAGATTTGGGAGGAACGAAAAACTGTTTTTT. It translates to CASARFGRNEKLFF.

V is TRBV9 and J is TRBJ1-1, with D possibly being TRBD1 (5 bases). Trimming left V 0 bases short and J 8 bases short, with 11 bases between. The length of the CDR3 is 13 residues. Looked up from germline, CDR1 is SGDLS and CDR2 is YYNGEE. The DNA of the CDR3 is TGTGCCAGCAGCGTAGCTGGGGCCGCGGAAGCTTTCTTT. Encoded protein: CASSVAGAAEAFF.

The rearrangement links TRBV6-5 to TRBJ1-1; 11 nucleotides match TRBD1. CDR3 length: 15 amino acids. The V gene's germline CDR1 is MNHEY and CDR2 SVGAGI. The J segment lost 4 bases and the V segment lost 6 bases, leaving 7 bases of the junction unmatched. As DNA, the CDR3 is TGTGCCAGCAGCCGAGGGGGGACAGGGGGCACTGAAGCTTTCTTT. Translation gives CASSRGGTGGTEAFF.